This passage covers 24 T cell receptor beta chains from one sample sequenced in a study of patients and donors after allogeneic stem cell transplantation. TCRdb fed the RT-PCR reads into MiXCR, producing one record per CDR3 protein. The data contain roughly 30,000 distinct CDR3 sequences, 6.8% of them singletons. Source material: blood, either unsorted or a sorted T cell fraction (not recorded which). The receptor source for this set is a human donor who was either an allogeneic HSCT recipient or a stem cell or donor lymphocyte infusion donor (not recorded which). It is not recorded whose cells these are; they may come from a transplant donor.

This clonotype was counted a few times. This chain uses TRBV5-1 with TRBJ2-1, with 9 bases fitting TRBD2. This CDR3 region has 17 residues. The J segment lost 9 bases and the V segment lost 0 bases, leaving 13 bases of the junction unmatched. Germline V gene data show CDR1 as SGHRS and CDR2 as YFSETQ. CDR3 sequence: CASSLASSGNQVFEQFF. In DNA form, the CDR3 reads TGCGCCAGCAGCTTGGCATCTAGCGGGAATCAGGTGTTTGAGCAGTTCTTC. Looking up the rest from reference TRBV5-1 and TRBJ2-1 gives the full variable domain: KAGVTQTPRYLIKTRGQQVTLSCSPISGHRSVSWYQQTPGQGLQFLFEYFSETQRNKGNFPGRFSGRQFSNSRSEMNVSTLELGDSALYLCASSLASSGNQVFEQFFGPGTRLTVL.

In this sample, this clonotype turned up a few times. CDR3 in amino acids: CSARKREGYNEQFF. CDR3 DNA: TGCAGTGCTCGCAAGCGGGAGGGGTACAATGAGCAGTTCTTC. The chain uses TRBV20-1 and TRBJ2-1; 10 nucleotides match TRBD2. This CDR3 has 14 residues. Germline V gives CDR1 DFQATT, CDR2 SNEGSKA (reference sequence). V was clipped by 5 bases and J by 4 bases; unmatched bases: 5.

This clonotype has a handful of counts. V and J are TRBV11-2 and TRBJ2-1, with TRBD2 matching over 10 bases. Germline loops: CDR1 SGHAT, CDR2 FQNNGV. This CDR3 has 16 amino acids. With 1 base clipped from V and 7 bases from J, the junction kept 7 bases outside the gene matches. Written as DNA, the CDR3 is TGTGCCAGCAGCTTAGTCCCGCTAGCGGGAGTGAATGAGCAGTTCTTC. Its translation is CASSLVPLAGVNEQFF. Filled out from reference TRBV11-2 and TRBJ2-1, the complete variable domain reads EAGVAQSPRYKIIEKRQSVAFWCNPISGHATLYWYQQILGQGPKLLIQFQNNGVVDDSQLPKDRFSAERLKGVDSTLKIQPAKLEDSAVYLCASSLVPLAGVNEQFFGPGTRLTVL.

This clonotype was recorded many times. This rearrangement joins TRBV10-3 to TRBJ2-3, with 9 nucleotides matching TRBD1. The CDR3 has 13 amino acids. The germline V gene has CDR1 ENHRY and CDR2 SYGVKD. Trimming removed 9 bases from V and 6 bases from J; junction bases left unmatched: 7. CDR3 in amino acids: CAIGQGPVDTQYF. In nucleotides, the CDR3 is TGTGCCATTGGACAGGGGCCGGTGGATACGCAGTATTTT.

This clonotype was seen repeatedly, ten times or more. CDR3 in amino acids: CASSYSPASGKEDNEQFF. The DNA for the CDR3 is TGTGCCAGCAGTTACTCCCCCGCTAGCGGAAAAGAGGACAATGAGCAGTTCTTC. The rearrangement joins TRBV6-2 or TRBV6-3 to TRBJ2-1, with 7 bases fitting TRBD2. Germline trimming cut 0 bases from V and 5 bases from J; bases unmatched to any gene: 13. Germline values: CDR1 MNHEY, CDR2 SVGEGT. CDR3 length equals 18 residues.

In its sample, this clonotype was seen many times. The chain combines TRBV7-2 with TRBJ2-2; 8 nucleotides agree with TRBD2. V lost 6 bases to trimming and J lost 4 bases; unmatched junction nucleotides: 7. The CDR3 is 15 amino acids. Germline V gene lookup returns CDR1 SGHTA and CDR2 FQGNSA. Here the CDR3 reads CASRPGTRGTGELFF. In DNA, the CDR3 is TGTGCCAGCAGGCCGGGGACTAGGGGCACCGGGGAGCTGTTTTTT.

There are a few counts of this clonotype. The V gene is TRBV18, the J gene TRBJ2-3; 8 nucleotides match TRBD2. V was pared by 6 bases and J by 1 base, with 6 bases of the junction left unmatched. CDR1 is KGHSH, CDR2 LQKENI, per germline. There are 15 residues in the CDR3. In DNA, the CDR3 is TGTGCCAGCTCCGGCCTGCGGGAGGGCACAGATACGCAGTATTTT. It translates to CASSGLREGTDTQYF.

The rearrangement uses TRBV9 and TRBJ2-3; D is undetermined. Trimming took 0 bases from V and 3 from J, leaving 11 bases between them. The CDR3 runs to 15 residues. CDR1 and CDR2 from the germline V gene are SGDLS and YYNGEE. The CDR3 region has the DNA TGTGCCAGCAGCGTAGGGCTACTTACGACAGATACGCAGTATTTT. Translating it yields CASSVGLLTTDTQYF. The full variable domain, completed using reference TRBV9 and TRBJ2-3, is DSGVTQTPKHLITATGQRVTLRCSPRSGDLSVYWYQQSLDQGLQFLIQYYNGEERAKGNILERFSAQQFPDLHSELNLSSLELGDSALYFCASSVGLLTTDTQYFGPGTRLTVL.

This clonotype was detected only once. J is TRBJ1-1 and V is TRBV7-2; 7 nucleotides agree with TRBD1. CDR1 and CDR2 (germline): SGHTA, FQGNSA. This CDR3 is 14 amino acids long. V shed 5 bases, J shed 1 base, and the junction held 4 bases outside the gene matches. CDR3 protein: CASSPTGANTEAFF. The DNA for the CDR3 is TGTGCCAGCAGCCCCACAGGGGCGAACACTGAAGCTTTCTTT. The full variable domain, rest sourced from reference TRBV7-2 and TRBJ1-1, is GAGVSQSPSNKVTEKGKDVELRCDPISGHTALYWYRQSLGQGLEFLIYFQGNSAPDKSGLPSDRFSAERTGGSVSTLTIQRTQQEDSAVYLCASSPTGANTEAFFGQGTRLTVV.

There are a few counts of this clonotype. V gene TRBV5-1 combines with J gene TRBJ2-5; D is undetermined. Deletions cut 4 bases from V and 5 bases from J, with 12 bases between. The germline CDR1 and CDR2 sequences are SGHRS and YFSETQ. The CDR3 loop spans 13 amino acids. The CDR3 DNA follows: TGCGCCAGCAGCACCCTGGTAGCTGAGACCCAGTACTTC. Translated: CASSTLVAETQYF. Looking up the rest from reference TRBV5-1 and TRBJ2-5 gives the full variable domain: KAGVTQTPRYLIKTRGQQVTLSCSPISGHRSVSWYQQTPGQGLQFLFEYFSETQRNKGNFPGRFSGRQFSNSRSEMNVSTLELGDSALYLCASSTLVAETQYFGPGTRLLVL.

This clonotype has just one count. The CDR3, as DNA: TGCGCCAGCAGCCACTTGATGGGCAGTGAGCAGTACTTC. Amino acids: CASSHLMGSEQYF. This chain uses TRBV4-3 with TRBJ2-7; D is uncertain. V shed 3 bases and J shed 7 bases, with 13 bases lying between them. Germline-derived CDR1 and CDR2 are LGHNA and YSLEER. The CDR3 runs 13 residues.

This clonotype was detected only a few times. The chain is built from TRBV7-9 and TRBJ2-3; 14 nucleotides agree with TRBD2. The trim removed 5 bases at V and 4 bases at J, leaving 5 bases unmatched. CDR1 is SEHNR, CDR2 FQNEAQ, per germline (reference sequence). This CDR3 contains 16 residues. The CDR3 region has the DNA TGTGCCAGCAGCCCCGGGACTAGCGGGAGCGCAGATACGCAGTATTTT. Protein sequence: CASSPGTSGSADTQYF.

This clonotype was seen repeatedly, ten times or more. J is TRBJ1-1 and V is TRBV5-1, with a weak D call TRBD1 (6 bases). V lost 7 bases to trimming and J lost 3 bases, with 19 bases between them. Germline assignment: CDR1 SGHRS and CDR2 YFSETQ. This CDR3 is built from 15 residues. In nucleotides, the CDR3 is TGCGCCAGCCGGGGGGGCGGAGGGTTGGACACTGAAGCTTTCTTT. This translates into CASRGGGGLDTEAFF.

This clonotype appeared many times. The rearrangement joins TRBV9 to TRBJ2-7; D remains ambiguous. CDR3 size: 13 residues. V was clipped by 0 bases and J by 3 bases, with 7 bases between them. The germline V gene has CDR1 SGDLS and CDR2 YYNGEE. CDR3 residues: CASSVAVDYEQYF. The CDR3 DNA reads TGTGCCAGCAGCGTAGCGGTCGACTACGAGCAGTACTTC.

This clonotype was counted only a few times. V is TRBV7-3 and J is TRBJ2-1; D is undetermined. Germline lookup yields CDR1 SGHTA and CDR2 FQGTGA. The CDR3 sequence is 13 residues long. V was clipped by 2 bases and J by 5 bases, with 7 bases between them. DNA of the CDR3: TGTGCCAGCAGCTTATCATCCAACAATGAGCAGTTCTTC. This sequence encodes CASSLSSNNEQFF.

As for this clonotype: This may be a read error, as it is one base from a much larger clone. This CDR3 is missing its conserved last phenylalanine or tryptophan, likely due to a read error. The V and J genes are TRBV20-1 and TRBJ2-3, with D perhaps TRBD1 (7 bases). The CDR3 loop spans 14 amino acids. CDR1 is DFQATT and CDR2 is SNEGSKA in the germline V gene (reference sequence). V was pared by 3 bases and J by 4 bases, with 14 bases between. The CDR3 region is CSASRRGRSDTQYL. For the CDR3, the DNA is TGCAGTGCTAGTAGGAGGGGGCGGTCAGATACGCAGTATTTG.

The V and J genes are TRBV5-5 and TRBJ2-5, with 7 bases fitting TRBD2. The CDR3 is 15 amino acids. From germline, CDR1 is SGHKS and CDR2 YYEKEE (reference sequence). Germline trimming cut 5 bases from V and 0 bases from J; bases unmatched to any gene: 7. CDR3 protein: CASSPWGGNQETQYF. CDR3 in DNA: TGTGCCAGCAGTCCCTGGGGGGGAAACCAAGAGACCCAGTACTTC.

The table lists this clonotype with many counts. J is TRBJ2-2 and V is TRBV7-9, with 8 bases aligning to TRBD1. The V segment lost 8 bases and the J segment 0 bases; nucleotides outside the gene matches: 14. The CDR3 runs to 18 residues. Germline V lookup: CDR1 SEHNR, CDR2 FQNEAQ (reference sequence). As DNA, the CDR3 is TGTGCCAGCCCCATTGAGACAGGGGCTAAGGCGAACACCGGGGAGCTGTTTTTT. Encoded protein: CASPIETGAKANTGELFF.

This clonotype has a count of ten or more. This sequence joins TRBV28 and TRBJ1-2; D is uncertain. V lost 2 bases, J lost 4 bases, and 11 bases lay in between. CDR3 length: 14 residues. Germline CDR1 reads MDHEN; CDR2 reads SYDVKM. The CDR3 region has the DNA TGTGCCAGCAGTTTAGGCCGAGCCCTCTATGGCTACACCTTC. Its translation: CASSLGRALYGYTF.

This clonotype was detected many times. This sequence joins TRBV28 and TRBJ2-7; 8 positions match TRBD1. The CDR3 length is 13 residues. The germline gives CDR1 MDHEN, CDR2 SYDVKM. V dropped 7 bases and J dropped 4; count of bases not matched to a gene: 6. The CDR3 nucleotides read TGTGCCAGCAATAACAGGGGGTCTTACGAGCAGTACTTC. Amino acid sequence: CASNNRGSYEQYF.

This clonotype was observed a handful of times. V is TRBV4-3 and J is TRBJ2-7; the D call may be TRBD1 or TRBD2 (5 bases each). CDR1 is LGHNA, CDR2 YSLEER, per germline. V was shortened by 3 bases and J by 3 bases, with 12 bases between the two germline ends. CDR3 length: 14 amino acids. The CDR3 nucleotides read TGCGCCAGCAGCCAGGGGTTGGGGGACTACGAGCAGTACTTC. Translation gives CASSQGLGDYEQYF.

This clonotype came up many times. J is TRBJ2-2 and V is TRBV5-5; 8 bases are shared with TRBD1. J lost 6 bases, V lost 5 bases, and 9 bases had no gene match. The germline CDR1 and CDR2 sequences are SGHKS and YYEKEE (reference sequence). This CDR3 is 15 amino acids long. The CDR3 spells CASSLGQGWAGELFF. CDR3 DNA sequence: TGTGCCAGCAGTCTCGGACAGGGCTGGGCCGGGGAGCTGTTTTTT.

This clonotype was seen repeatedly, ten times or more. The CDR3 nucleotides read TGCGCCAGCAGCTTGGGACAGGAATTCCAAGAGACCCAGTACTTC. This codes for CASSLGQEFQETQYF. The chain employs TRBV5-1 and TRBJ2-5, with D perhaps matching TRBD1 (6 bases). CDR1 is SGHRS and CDR2 is YFSETQ in the germline V gene. The V end lost 0 bases, the J end lost 1 base, and 10 bases lay between the germline ends. The CDR3 runs to 15 residues.

As concerns this clonotype: The junction differs from germline at one of its ends, possibly a read error. The CDR3: CASSLTGTGKNF. The CDR3 nucleotides read TGTGCCAGCAGTTTGACCGGGACAGGGAAGAATTTC. The rearrangement links TRBV28 to TRBJ1-2; 9 nucleotides match TRBD1. Germline CDR1 and CDR2: MDHEN and SYDVKM. This CDR3 has 12 residues.